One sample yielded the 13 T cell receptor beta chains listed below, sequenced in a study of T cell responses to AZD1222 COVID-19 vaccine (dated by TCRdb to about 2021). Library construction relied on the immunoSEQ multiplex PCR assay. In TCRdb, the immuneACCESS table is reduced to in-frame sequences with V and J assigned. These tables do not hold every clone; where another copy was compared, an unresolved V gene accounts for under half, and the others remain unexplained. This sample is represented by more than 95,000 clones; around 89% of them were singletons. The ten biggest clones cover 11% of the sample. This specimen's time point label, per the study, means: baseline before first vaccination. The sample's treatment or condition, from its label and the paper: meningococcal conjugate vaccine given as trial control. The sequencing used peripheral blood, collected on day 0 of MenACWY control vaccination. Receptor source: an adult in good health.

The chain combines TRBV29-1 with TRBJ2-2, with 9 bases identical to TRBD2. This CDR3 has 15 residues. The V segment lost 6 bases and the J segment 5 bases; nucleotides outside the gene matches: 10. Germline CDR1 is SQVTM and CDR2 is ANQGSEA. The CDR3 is CSVRLREGWTGELFF. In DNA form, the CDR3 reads TGCAGCGTCCGTTTGCGGGAGGGTTGGACCGGGGAGCTGTTTTTT.

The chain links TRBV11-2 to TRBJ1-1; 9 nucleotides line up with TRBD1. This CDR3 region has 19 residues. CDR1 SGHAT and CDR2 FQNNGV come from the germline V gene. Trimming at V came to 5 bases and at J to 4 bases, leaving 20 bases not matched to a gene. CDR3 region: CASSPRGTGLYRFRTEAFF. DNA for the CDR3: TGTGCCAGCAGCCCTCGGGGGACAGGGTTATACAGGTTCCGCACTGAAGCTTTCTTT.

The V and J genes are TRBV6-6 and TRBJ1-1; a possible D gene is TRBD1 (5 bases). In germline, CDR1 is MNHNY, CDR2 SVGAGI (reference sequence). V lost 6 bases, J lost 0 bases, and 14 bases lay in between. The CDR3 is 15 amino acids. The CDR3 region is CASSHSGRMNTEAFF. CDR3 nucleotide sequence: TGTGCCAGCAGCCACTCAGGGCGCATGAACACTGAAGCTTTCTTT.

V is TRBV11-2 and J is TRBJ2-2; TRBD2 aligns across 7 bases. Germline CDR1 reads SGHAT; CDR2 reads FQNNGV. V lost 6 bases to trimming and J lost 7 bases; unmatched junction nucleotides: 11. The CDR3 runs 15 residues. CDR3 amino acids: CASRPSGNWGGELFF. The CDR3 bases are TGTGCCAGCAGGCCGAGCGGGAACTGGGGCGGGGAGCTGTTTTTT.

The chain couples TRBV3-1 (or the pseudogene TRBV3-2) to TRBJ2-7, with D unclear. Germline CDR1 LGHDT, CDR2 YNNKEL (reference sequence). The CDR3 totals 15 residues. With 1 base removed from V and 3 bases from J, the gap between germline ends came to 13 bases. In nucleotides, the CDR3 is TGTGCCAGCAGCCAAGCGAGTTCGAGTCTCTACGAGCAGTACTTC. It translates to CASSQASSSLYEQYF.

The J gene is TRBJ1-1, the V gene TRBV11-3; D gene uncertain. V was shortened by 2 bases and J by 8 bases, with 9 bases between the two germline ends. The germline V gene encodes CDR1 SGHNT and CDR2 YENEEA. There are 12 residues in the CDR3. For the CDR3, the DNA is TGTGCCAGCAGCTTAAGGCCGATCGAAGCTTTCTTT. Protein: CASSLRPIEAFF.

CDR3: CASSVALGRILEGTGELFF. The CDR3 DNA reads as TGTGCCAGCAGCGTAGCTCTGGGCCGGATCCTCGAGGGCACCGGGGAGCTGTTTTTT. The chain joins TRBV9 to TRBJ2-2, with a possible D match to TRBD2 (5 bases). Trimming pared 0 bases from V and 4 bases from J, leaving 22 bases between. The CDR3 runs to 19 residues. CDR1 is SGDLS and CDR2 is YYNGEE in the germline V gene.

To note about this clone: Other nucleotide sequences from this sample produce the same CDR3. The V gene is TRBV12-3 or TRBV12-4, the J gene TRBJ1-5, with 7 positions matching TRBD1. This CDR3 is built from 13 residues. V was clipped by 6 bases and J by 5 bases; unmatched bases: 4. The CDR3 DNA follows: TGTGCCAGCAGCCGGGACAGCTATCAGCCCCAGCATTTT. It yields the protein CASSRDSYQPQHF.

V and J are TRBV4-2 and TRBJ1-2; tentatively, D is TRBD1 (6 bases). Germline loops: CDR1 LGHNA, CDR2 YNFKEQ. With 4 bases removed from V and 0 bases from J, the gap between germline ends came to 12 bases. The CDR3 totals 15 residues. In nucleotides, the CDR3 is TGTGCCAGCAGCCTTGGACAGACCACTAACTATGGCTACACCTTC. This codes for CASSLGQTTNYGYTF.

The CDR3 DNA reads TGTGCCAGCAGCCAAGAATCCCGGCGGCCGGGACTAGCGGGAAAAGATACGCAGTATTTT. Translating gives CASSQESRRPGLAGKDTQYF. This chain connects TRBV4-2 to TRBJ2-3; TRBD2 matches at 13 bases. V gave up 0 bases and J gave up 5 bases; unmatched junction bases: 14. The CDR3 length is 20 residues. Germline assignment: CDR1 LGHNA and CDR2 YNFKEQ.

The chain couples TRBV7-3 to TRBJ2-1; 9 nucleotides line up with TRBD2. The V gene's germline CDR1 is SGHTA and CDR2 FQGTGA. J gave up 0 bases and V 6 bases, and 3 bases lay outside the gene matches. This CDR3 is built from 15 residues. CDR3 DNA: TGTGCCAGCAGTTATAGCGGGAGCTCCTACAATGAGCAGTTCTTC. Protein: CASSYSGSSYNEQFF.

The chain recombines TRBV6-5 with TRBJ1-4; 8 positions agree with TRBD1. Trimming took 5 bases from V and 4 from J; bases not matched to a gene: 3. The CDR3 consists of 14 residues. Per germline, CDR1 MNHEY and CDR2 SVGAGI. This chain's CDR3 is CASSRGQDNEKLFF. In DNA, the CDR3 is TGTGCCAGCAGTCGGGGACAGGATAATGAAAAACTGTTTTTT.

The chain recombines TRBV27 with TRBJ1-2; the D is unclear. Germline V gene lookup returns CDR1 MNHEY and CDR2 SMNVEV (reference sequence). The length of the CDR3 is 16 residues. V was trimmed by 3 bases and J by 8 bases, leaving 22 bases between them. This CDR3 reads CASSLRWSSGPHGYTF. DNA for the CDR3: TGTGCCAGCAGTTTGAGGTGGTCTTCGGGTCCGCACGGCTACACCTTC.